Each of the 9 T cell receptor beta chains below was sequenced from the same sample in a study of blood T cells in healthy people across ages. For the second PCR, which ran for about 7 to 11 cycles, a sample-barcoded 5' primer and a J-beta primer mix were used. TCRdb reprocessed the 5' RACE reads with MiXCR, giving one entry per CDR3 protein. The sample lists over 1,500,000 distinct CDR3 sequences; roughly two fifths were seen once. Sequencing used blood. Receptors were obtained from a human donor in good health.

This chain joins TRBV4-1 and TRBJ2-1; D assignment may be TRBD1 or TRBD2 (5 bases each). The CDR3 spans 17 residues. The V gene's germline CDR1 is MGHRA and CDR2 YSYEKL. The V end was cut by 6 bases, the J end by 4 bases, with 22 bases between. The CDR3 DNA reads TGCGCCAGCAGACGCGCCCGAGGACTGGGGGAGTACAATGAGCAGTTCTTC. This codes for CASRRARGLGEYNEQFF.

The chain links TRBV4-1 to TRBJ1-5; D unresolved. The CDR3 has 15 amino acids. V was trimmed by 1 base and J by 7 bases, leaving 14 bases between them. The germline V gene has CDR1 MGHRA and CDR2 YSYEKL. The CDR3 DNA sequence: TGCGCCAGCAGCCAAGTACTCCAGGTTGGACAGCCCCAGCATTTT. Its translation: CASSQVLQVGQPQHF.

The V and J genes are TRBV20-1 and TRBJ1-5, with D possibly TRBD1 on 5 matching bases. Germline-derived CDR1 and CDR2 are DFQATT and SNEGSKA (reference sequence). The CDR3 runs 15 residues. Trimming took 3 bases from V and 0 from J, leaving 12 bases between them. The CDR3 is CSASQGLNSNQPQHF. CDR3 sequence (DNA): TGCAGTGCTAGCCAGGGTCTCAATAGCAATCAGCCCCAGCATTTT.

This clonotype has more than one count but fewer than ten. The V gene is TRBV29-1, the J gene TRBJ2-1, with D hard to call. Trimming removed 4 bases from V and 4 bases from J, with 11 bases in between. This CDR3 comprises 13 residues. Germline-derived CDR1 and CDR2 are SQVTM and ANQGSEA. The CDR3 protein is CSVGVTTYNEQFF. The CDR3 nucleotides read TGCAGCGTTGGCGTGACCACATACAATGAGCAGTTCTTC.

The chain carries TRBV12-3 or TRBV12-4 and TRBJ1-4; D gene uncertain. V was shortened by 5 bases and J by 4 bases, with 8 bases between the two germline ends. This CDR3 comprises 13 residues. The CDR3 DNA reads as TGTGCCAGCAGTACGACGGATAATGAAAAACTGTTTTTT. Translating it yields CASSTTDNEKLFF.

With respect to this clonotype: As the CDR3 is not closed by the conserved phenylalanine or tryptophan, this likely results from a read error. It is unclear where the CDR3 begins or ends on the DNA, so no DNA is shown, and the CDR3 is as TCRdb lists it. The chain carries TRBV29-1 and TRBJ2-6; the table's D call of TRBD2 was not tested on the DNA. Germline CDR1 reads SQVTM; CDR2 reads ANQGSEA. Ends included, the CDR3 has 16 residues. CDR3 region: CSVEDLAGSGANVPTV.

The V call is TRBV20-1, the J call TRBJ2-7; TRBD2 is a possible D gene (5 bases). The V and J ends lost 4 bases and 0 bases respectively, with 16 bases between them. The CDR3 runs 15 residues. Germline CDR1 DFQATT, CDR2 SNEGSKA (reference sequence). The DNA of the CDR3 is TGCAGTGCTACCACCTGGACTCCTTACTCCTACGAGCAGTACTTC. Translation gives CSATTWTPYSYEQYF.

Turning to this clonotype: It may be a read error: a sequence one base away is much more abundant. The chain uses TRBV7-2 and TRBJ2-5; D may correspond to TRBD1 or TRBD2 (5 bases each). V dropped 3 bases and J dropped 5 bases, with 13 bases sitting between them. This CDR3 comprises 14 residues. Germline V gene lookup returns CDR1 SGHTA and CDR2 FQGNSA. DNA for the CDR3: TGTGCCAGCAGCTTGGGACCCTCAGGGGAGACCCAGTACTTC. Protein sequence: CASSLGPSGETQYF.

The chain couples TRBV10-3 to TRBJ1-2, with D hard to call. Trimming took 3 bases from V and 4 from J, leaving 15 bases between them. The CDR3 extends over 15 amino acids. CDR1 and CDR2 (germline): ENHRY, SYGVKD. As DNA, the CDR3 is TGTGCCATCAGTGATTCGGTTTCTCTGCTCTATGGCTACACCTTC. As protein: CAISDSVSLLYGYTF.